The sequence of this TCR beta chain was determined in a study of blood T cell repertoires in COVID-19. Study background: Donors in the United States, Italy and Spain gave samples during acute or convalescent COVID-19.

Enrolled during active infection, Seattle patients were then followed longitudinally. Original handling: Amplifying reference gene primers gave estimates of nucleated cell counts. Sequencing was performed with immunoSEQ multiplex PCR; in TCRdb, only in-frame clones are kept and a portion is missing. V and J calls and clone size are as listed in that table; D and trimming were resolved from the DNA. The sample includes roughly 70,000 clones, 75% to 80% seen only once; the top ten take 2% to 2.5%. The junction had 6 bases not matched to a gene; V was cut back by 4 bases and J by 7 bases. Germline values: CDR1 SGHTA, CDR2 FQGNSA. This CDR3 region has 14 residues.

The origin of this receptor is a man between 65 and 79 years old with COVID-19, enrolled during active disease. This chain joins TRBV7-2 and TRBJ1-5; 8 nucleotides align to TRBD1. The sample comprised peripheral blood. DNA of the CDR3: TGTGCCAGCAGCTCTCAGGGGGCGGGACAGCCCCAGCATTTT. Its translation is CASSSQGAGQPQHF.